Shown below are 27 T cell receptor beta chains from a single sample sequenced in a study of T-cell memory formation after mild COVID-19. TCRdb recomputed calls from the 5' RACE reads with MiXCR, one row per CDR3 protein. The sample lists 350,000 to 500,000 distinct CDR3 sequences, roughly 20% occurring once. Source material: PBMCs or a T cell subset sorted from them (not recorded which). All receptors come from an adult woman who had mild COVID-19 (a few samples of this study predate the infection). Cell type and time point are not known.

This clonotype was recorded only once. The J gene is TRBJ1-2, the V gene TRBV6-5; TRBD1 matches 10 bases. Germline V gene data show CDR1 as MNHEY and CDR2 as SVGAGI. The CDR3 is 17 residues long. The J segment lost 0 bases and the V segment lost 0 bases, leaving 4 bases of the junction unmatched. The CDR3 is CASSYSRTGGPNYGYTF. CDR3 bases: TGTGCCAGCAGTTACTCGAGGACAGGGGGACCTAACTATGGCTACACCTTC.

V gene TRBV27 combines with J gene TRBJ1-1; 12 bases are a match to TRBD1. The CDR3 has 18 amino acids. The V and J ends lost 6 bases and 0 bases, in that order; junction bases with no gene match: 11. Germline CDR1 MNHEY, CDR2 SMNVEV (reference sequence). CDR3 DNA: TGTGCCAGCAGACACCGGGACAGGGGGCTGACGATGAACACTGAAGCTTTCTTT. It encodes CASRHRDRGLTMNTEAFF.

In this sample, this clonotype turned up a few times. Written as DNA, the CDR3 is TGTGCCAGCAGAACGCGGGCAGGGACAGATACGCAGTATTTT. Translation gives CASRTRAGTDTQYF. The V call is TRBV6-5, the J call TRBJ2-3; the D call may be TRBD1 or TRBD2 (5 bases each). V dropped 6 bases and J dropped 3 bases, with 13 bases sitting between them. Germline loops: CDR1 MNHEY, CDR2 SVGAGI. The CDR3 has 14 residues.

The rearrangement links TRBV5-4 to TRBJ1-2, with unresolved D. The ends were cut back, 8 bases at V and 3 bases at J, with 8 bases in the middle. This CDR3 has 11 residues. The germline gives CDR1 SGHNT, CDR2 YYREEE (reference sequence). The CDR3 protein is CASVTHYGYTF. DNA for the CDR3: TGTGCCAGTGTGACACACTATGGCTACACCTTC.

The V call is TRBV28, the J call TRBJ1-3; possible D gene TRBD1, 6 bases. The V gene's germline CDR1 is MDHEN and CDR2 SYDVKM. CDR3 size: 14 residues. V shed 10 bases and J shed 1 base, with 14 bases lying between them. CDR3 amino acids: CATTPDSSGNTIYF. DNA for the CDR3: TGTGCCACCACCCCGGACAGTTCTGGAAACACCATATATTTT.

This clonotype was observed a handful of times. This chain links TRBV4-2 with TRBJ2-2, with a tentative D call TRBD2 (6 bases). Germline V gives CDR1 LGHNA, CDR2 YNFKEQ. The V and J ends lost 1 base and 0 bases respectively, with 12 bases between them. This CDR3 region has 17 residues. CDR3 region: CASSQVPGTPNTGELFF. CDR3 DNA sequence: TGTGCCAGCAGCCAAGTTCCCGGGACTCCGAACACCGGGGAGCTGTTTTTT.

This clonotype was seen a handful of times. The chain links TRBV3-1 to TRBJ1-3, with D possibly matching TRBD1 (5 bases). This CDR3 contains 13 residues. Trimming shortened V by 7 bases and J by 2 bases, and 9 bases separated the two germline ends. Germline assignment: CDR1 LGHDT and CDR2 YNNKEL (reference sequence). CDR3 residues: CASTPGPGNTIYF. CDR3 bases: TGTGCCAGCACCCCAGGGCCTGGAAACACCATATATTTT. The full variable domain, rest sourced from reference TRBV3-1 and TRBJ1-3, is DTAVSQTPKYLVTQMGNDKSIKCEQNLGHDTMYWYKQDSKKFLKIMFSYNNKELIINETVPNRFSPKSPDKAHLNLHINSLELGDSAVYFCASTPGPGNTIYFGEGSWLTVV.

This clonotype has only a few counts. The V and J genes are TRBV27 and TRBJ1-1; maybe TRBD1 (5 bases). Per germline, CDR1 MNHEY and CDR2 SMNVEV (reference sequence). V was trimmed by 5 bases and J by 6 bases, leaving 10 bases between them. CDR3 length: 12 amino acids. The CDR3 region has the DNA TGTGCCAGCAGTCCCTTGGGGGCTGAAGCTTTCTTT. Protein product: CASSPLGAEAFF.

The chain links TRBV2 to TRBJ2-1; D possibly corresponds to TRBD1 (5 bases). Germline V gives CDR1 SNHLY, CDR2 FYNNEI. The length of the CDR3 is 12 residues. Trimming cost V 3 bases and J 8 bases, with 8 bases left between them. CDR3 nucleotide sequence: TGTGCCAGCAGTGAGTGGGGCTATGAGCAGTTCTTC. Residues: CASSEWGYEQFF.

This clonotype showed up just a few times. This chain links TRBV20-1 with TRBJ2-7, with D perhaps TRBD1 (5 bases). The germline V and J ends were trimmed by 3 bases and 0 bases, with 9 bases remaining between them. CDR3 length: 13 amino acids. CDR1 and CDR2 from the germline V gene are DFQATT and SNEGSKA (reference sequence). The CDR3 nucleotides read TGCAGTGCTAGTGGGGCTAGCTCCTACGAGCAGTACTTC. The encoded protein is CSASGASSYEQYF.

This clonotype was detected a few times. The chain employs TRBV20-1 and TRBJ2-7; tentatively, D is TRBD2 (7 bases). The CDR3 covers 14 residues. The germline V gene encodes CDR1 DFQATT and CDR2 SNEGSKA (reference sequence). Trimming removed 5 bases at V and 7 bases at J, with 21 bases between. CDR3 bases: TGCAGTGCTCCGGCAGAGGGGGGGAGGTGGGAGCAGTACTTC. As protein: CSAPAEGGRWEQYF.

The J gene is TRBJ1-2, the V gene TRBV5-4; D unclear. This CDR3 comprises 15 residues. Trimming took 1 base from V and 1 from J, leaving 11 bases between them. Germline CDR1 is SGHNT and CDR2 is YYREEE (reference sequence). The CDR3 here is CASSLSNSLNYGYTF. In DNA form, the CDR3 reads TGTGCCAGCAGCTTGTCGAACAGCCTTAACTATGGCTACACCTTC. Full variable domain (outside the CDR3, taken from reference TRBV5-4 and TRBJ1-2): ETGVTQSPTHLIKTRGQQVTLRCSSQSGHNTVSWYQQALGQGPQFIFQYYREEENGRGNFPPRFSGLQFPNYSSELNVNALELDDSALYLCASSLSNSLNYGYTFGSGTRLTVV.

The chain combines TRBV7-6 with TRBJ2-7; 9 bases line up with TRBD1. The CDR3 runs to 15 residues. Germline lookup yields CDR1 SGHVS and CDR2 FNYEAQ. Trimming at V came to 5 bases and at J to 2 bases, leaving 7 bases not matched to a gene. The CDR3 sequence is CASSRSRDRAYEQYF. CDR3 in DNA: TGTGCCAGCAGCCGATCCCGGGACAGGGCCTACGAGCAGTACTTC.

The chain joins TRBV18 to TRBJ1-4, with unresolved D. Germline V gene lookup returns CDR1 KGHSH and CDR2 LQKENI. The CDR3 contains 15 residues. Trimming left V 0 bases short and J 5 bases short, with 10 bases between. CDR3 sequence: CASSPPGGTNEKLFF. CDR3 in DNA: TGTGCCAGCTCACCACCGGGAGGAACAAATGAAAAACTGTTTTTT.

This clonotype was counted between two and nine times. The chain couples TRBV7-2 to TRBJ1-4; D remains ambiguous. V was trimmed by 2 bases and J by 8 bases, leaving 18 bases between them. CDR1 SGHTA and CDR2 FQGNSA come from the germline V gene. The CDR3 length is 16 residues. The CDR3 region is CASSLIGSAEGEKLFF. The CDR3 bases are TGTGCCAGCAGCTTAATCGGTTCGGCTGAGGGCGAAAAACTGTTTTTT. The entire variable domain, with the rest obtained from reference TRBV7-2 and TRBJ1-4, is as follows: GAGVSQSPSNKVTEKGKDVELRCDPISGHTALYWYRQSLGQGLEFLIYFQGNSAPDKSGLPSDRFSAERTGGSVSTLTIQRTQQEDSAVYLCASSLIGSAEGEKLFFGSGTQLSVL.

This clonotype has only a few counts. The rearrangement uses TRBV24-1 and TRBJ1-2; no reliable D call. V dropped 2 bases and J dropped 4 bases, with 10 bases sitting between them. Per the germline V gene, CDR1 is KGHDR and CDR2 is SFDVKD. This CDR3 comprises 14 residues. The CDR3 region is CATSDSGYGYGYTF. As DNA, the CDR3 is TGTGCCACCAGTGATTCCGGGTACGGCTATGGCTACACCTTC.

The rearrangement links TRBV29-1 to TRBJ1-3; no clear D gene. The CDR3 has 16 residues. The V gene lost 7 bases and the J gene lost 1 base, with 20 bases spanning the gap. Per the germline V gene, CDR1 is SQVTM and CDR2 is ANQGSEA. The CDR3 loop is CSGSSKGALSGNTIYF. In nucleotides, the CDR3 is TGCAGCGGCTCCTCGAAGGGCGCCCTTTCTGGAAACACCATATATTTT.

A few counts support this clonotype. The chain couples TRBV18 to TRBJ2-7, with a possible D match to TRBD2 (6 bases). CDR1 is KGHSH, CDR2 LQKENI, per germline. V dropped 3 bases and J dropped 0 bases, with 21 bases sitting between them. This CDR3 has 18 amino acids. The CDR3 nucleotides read TGTGCCAGCTCACCCTACCTCCTCAAAACGGGGGACTCCTACGAGCAGTACTTC. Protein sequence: CASSPYLLKTGDSYEQYF.

In DNA, the CDR3 is TGTGCCAGCAGTCCCGCCCCGGGAGGGTGGGAGCAGTACTTC. This gives the protein CASSPAPGGWEQYF. This chain connects TRBV3-1 to TRBJ2-7, with 8 bases identical to TRBD2. The CDR3 extends over 14 amino acids. V trimming: 6 bases; J trimming: 7 bases; junction bases outside the gene matches: 11. The germline gives CDR1 LGHDT, CDR2 YNNKEL (reference sequence).

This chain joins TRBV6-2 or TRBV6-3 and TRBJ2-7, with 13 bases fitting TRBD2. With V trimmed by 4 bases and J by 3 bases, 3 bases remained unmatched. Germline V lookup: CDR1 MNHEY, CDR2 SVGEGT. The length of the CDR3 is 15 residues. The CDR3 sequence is CASSFGLAGVYEQYF. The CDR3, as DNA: TGTGCCAGCAGTTTCGGACTAGCGGGAGTCTACGAGCAGTACTTC.

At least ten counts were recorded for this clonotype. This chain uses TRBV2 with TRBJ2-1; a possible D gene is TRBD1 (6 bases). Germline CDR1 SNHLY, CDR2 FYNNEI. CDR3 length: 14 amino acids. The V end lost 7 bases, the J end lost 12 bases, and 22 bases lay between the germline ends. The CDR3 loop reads CASIVSGPLQGQFF. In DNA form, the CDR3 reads TGTGCCAGCATAGTAAGCGGCCCCCTACAGGGGCAGTTCTTC. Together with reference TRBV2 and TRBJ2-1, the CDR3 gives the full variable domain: EPEVTQTPSHQVTQMGQEVILRCVPISNHLYFYWYRQILGQKVEFLVSFYNNEISEKSEIFDDQFSVERPDGSNFTLKIRSTKLEDSAMYFCASIVSGPLQGQFFGPGTRLTVL.

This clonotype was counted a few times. CDR3 amino acids: CASSFRGGGPQHF. Here the CDR3 DNA reads TGTGCCAGCAGTTTTCGCGGGGGGGGGCCCCAGCATTTT. This chain uses TRBV12-3 or TRBV12-4 with TRBJ1-5, with a possible D match to TRBD1 (5 bases). The CDR3 sequence is 13 residues long. V was trimmed by 3 bases and J by 9 bases, leaving 12 bases between them.

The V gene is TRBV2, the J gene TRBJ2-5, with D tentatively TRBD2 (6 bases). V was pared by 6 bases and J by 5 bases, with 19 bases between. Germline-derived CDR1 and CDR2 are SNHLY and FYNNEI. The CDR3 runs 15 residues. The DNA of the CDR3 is TGTGCCAGCAGCCTGGACACGGAGGGGAGTGAGACCCAGTACTTC. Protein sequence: CASSLDTEGSETQYF. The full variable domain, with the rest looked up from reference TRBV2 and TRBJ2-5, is EPEVTQTPSHQVTQMGQEVILRCVPISNHLYFYWYRQILGQKVEFLVSFYNNEISEKSEIFDDQFSVERPDGSNFTLKIRSTKLEDSAMYFCASSLDTEGSETQYFGPGTRLLVL.

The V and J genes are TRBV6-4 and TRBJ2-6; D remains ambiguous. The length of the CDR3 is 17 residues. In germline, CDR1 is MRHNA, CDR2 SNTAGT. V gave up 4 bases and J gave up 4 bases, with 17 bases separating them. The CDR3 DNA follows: TGTGCCAGCAGTGCAAAGTCGCAAGTCCCCGGGGCCAACGTCCTGACTTTC. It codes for CASSAKSQVPGANVLTF.

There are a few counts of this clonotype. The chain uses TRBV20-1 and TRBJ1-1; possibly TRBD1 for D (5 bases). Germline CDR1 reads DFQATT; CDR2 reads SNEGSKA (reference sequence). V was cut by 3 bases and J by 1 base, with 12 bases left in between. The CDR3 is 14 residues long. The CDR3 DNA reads TGCAGTGCTAGCGGGAGGGACGGGAACACTGAAGCTTTCTTT. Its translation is CSASGRDGNTEAFF.

This CDR3 reads CASSLLQGGEQYF. The DNA for the CDR3 is TGTGCCAGCAGCCTCCTACAGGGGGGCGAGCAGTACTTC. V and J are TRBV7-3 and TRBJ2-7, with 8 bases aligning to TRBD1. The germline CDR1 and CDR2 sequences are SGHTA and FQGTGA. V was clipped by 5 bases and J by 6 bases; unmatched bases: 6. The CDR3 totals 13 residues.

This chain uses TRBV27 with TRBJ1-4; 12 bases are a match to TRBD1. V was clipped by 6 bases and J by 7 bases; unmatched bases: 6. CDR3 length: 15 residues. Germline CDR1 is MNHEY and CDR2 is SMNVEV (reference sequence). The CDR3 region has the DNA TGTGCCAGCAGGCGGGGGACAGGGGGCGGTGAAAAACTGTTTTTT. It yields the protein CASRRGTGGGEKLFF.